This TCR beta chain was identified in a study of blood T cell repertoires in COVID-19. Study background: The origin of the acute and convalescent COVID-19 samples was the United States, Italy and Spain. T cells, B-cell-depleted T cells, or PBMCs provided the cDNA or gDNA that served as material.

Study processing details: Estimated nucleated cell counts came from reference gene primer amplification. Using immunoSEQ multiplex PCR, the repertoire was profiled, and TCRdb retains in-frame clones only, with some absent. V and J calls and clone size are copied from that table; D and trimming were computed from the DNA. Of 200,000 or so clones in the sample, 70% to 90% were seen once. Trimming stripped 7 bases from V and 2 bases from J, with 8 bases between. Germline CDR1 and CDR2: MGHDK and SYGVNS. CDR3 size: 13 residues. This sequence joins TRBV25-1 and TRBJ2-2; TRBD2 might be the D (6 bases). Material for sequencing was peripheral blood. The sequence was obtained from a man in his fifties who had recovered from COVID-19. CDR3 coding DNA: TGTGCCAGCAACGCGGGAAACACCGGGGAGCTGTTTTTT. This gives the protein CASNAGNTGELFF.